A single sample is the source of the 27 T cell receptor beta chains below, sequenced in a study of blood T cell repertoires in COVID-19. Sequenced by immunoSEQ multiplex PCR; TCRdb stores in-frame clones only, minus some. The table has fewer than 300,000 clones, approximately 93% seen once. The material sequenced was peripheral blood. The receptor source for this set is a woman younger than 45 with COVID-19, enrolled during active disease.

The V and J genes are TRBV13 and TRBJ2-5, with 9 bases matching TRBD1. V shed 5 bases and J 3 bases; nucleotides not matched to a gene: 10. The CDR3 sequence is 16 residues long. The germline V gene encodes CDR1 PRHDT and CDR2 FYEKMQ (reference sequence). CDR3 residues: CASSQDRGRGEETQYF. The CDR3 DNA reads as TGTGCCAGCAGCCAGGACAGGGGAAGGGGGGAAGAGACCCAGTACTTC.

The chain is built from TRBV6-5 and TRBJ1-3; D remains unclear. The V end lost 8 bases, the J end lost 0 bases, and 11 bases lay between the germline ends. The CDR3 extends over 14 amino acids. Germline assignment: CDR1 MNHEY and CDR2 SVGAGI. The CDR3 protein is CASRGRPSGNTIYF. DNA of the CDR3: TGTGCCAGCCGGGGAAGACCCTCTGGAAACACCATATATTTT.

The rearrangement joins TRBV29-1 to TRBJ2-7; TRBD2 aligns across 8 bases. Germline-derived CDR1 and CDR2 are SQVTM and ANQGSEA. This CDR3 comprises 13 residues. V lost 6 bases and J lost 2; bases outside the gene matches: 6. The CDR3 sequence: CSVRTGGTYEQYF. In DNA, the CDR3 is TGCAGCGTCCGAACGGGAGGGACCTACGAGCAGTACTTC.

This chain uses TRBV28 with TRBJ1-5, with 10 bases matching TRBD1. The CDR3 consists of 15 residues. The germline V gene encodes CDR1 MDHEN and CDR2 SYDVKM. The V gene end was trimmed by 4 bases and the J gene end by 4 bases; junction bases not matched to a gene: 4. This CDR3 is CASSSTGGLNQPQHF. In DNA form, the CDR3 reads TGTGCCAGCAGTTCGACAGGGGGCCTTAATCAGCCCCAGCATTTT.

This clone has just a few counts. The chain employs TRBV2 and TRBJ1-5; D might be TRBD1 (5 bases). CDR1 is SNHLY, CDR2 FYNNEI, per germline. V lost 11 bases to trimming and J lost 0 bases, with 14 bases between them. This CDR3 is 14 amino acids long. The CDR3 DNA reads as TGTGCCCAATCGACCCAGGGTAGCAATCAGCCCCAGCATTTT. Protein product: CAQSTQGSNQPQHF.

The V gene is TRBV5-4, the J gene TRBJ1-2; 9 nucleotides align to TRBD1. Per germline, CDR1 SGHNT and CDR2 YYREEE (reference sequence). CDR3 length: 14 amino acids. Unmatched junction bases numbered 11, after V lost 6 bases and J lost 8 bases. In DNA, the CDR3 is TGTGCCAGCACCAGAGGGGACAGGGAGTCCGGCTACACCTTC. This codes for CASTRGDRESGYTF.

A note on this clone: Other DNA sequences of this sample code for an identical CDR3. The V gene is TRBV28, the J gene TRBJ1-1; a possible D gene is TRBD1 (6 bases). The V and J ends lost 2 bases and 8 bases respectively, with 9 bases between them. This CDR3 is built from 12 residues. The germline V gene encodes CDR1 MDHEN and CDR2 SYDVKM. The CDR3 protein is CASSLRQGEAFF. The DNA for the CDR3 is TGTGCCAGCAGTTTACGCCAGGGGGAAGCTTTCTTT.

CDR3 amino acids: CASSLGGAREGNEQFF. The DNA for the CDR3 is TGTGCCAGCAGCTTAGGGGGTGCTCGGGAGGGAAATGAGCAGTTCTTC. This chain joins TRBV7-7 and TRBJ2-1; 8 bases line up with TRBD2. Germline V gene lookup returns CDR1 SSHAT and CDR2 FNYEAQ (reference sequence). CDR3 length: 16 amino acids. V lost 1 base, J lost 7 bases, and 9 bases stayed unmatched. Supplemented by reference TRBV7-7 and TRBJ2-1, the full variable domain reads GAGVSQSPRYKVTKRGQDVTLRCDPISSHATLYWYQQALGQGPEFLTYFNYEAQPDKSGLPSDRFSAERPEGSISTLTIQRTEQRDSAMYRCASSLGGAREGNEQFFGPGTRLTVL.

The V gene is TRBV3-1 (or the pseudogene TRBV3-2), the J gene TRBJ2-7, with 7 bases identical to TRBD2. V was clipped by 4 bases and J by 2 bases; unmatched bases: 11. The CDR3 totals 16 residues. Germline loops: CDR1 LGHDT, CDR2 YNNKEL (reference sequence). In nucleotides, the CDR3 is TGTGCCAGCAGCCCCCAGACTAGCCCCAAAACCTACGAGCAGTACTTC. It is translated as CASSPQTSPKTYEQYF.

The chain couples TRBV24-1 to TRBJ2-6; D perhaps matches TRBD2 (6 bases). The CDR3 runs to 17 residues. Trimming removed 6 bases from V and 4 bases from J, with 18 bases in between. Germline loops: CDR1 KGHDR, CDR2 SFDVKD. The CDR3 nucleotides read TGTGCCACCAGTTCGGGACTGGCCGATTCAGGGGCCAACGTCCTGACTTTC. This sequence encodes CATSSGLADSGANVLTF.

The chain employs TRBV18 and TRBJ2-2; no clear D. This CDR3 is 14 amino acids long. The V end lost 5 bases, the J end lost 5 bases, and 12 bases lay between the germline ends. From germline, CDR1 is KGHSH and CDR2 LQKENI. CDR3 loop: CASSADIPTGELFF. CDR3 DNA sequence: TGTGCCAGCTCAGCCGACATCCCTACCGGGGAGCTGTTTTTT. Based on the CDR3 plus reference TRBV18 and TRBJ2-2, the full variable domain is NAGVMQNPRHLVRRRGQEARLRCSPMKGHSHVYWYRQLPEEGLKFMVYLQKENIIDESGMPKERFSAEFPKEGPSILRIQQVVRGDSAAYFCASSADIPTGELFFGEGSRLTVL.

The chain combines TRBV7-9 with TRBJ1-6; maybe TRBD1 (6 bases). Looked up from germline, CDR1 is SEHNR and CDR2 is FQNEAQ (reference sequence). V was trimmed by 5 bases and J by 4 bases, leaving 9 bases between them. This CDR3 region has 14 residues. The CDR3 loop reads CASSADSYNSPLHF. CDR3 coding DNA: TGTGCCAGCAGCGCGGACAGTTATAATTCACCCCTCCACTTT.

The rearrangement uses TRBV2 and TRBJ2-2; D is unclear. CDR1 and CDR2 from the germline V gene are SNHLY and FYNNEI. This CDR3 comprises 14 residues. Trimming pared 4 bases from V and 2 bases from J, leaving 8 bases between. The CDR3 coding sequence is TGTGCCAGCAGTGTTGGTAGAAACACCGGGGAGCTGTTTTTT. It codes for CASSVGRNTGELFF.

This chain joins TRBV29-1 and TRBJ1-2; D is possibly TRBD1 (6 bases). V dropped 4 bases and J dropped 7 bases, with 16 bases sitting between them. The V gene's germline CDR1 is SQVTM and CDR2 ANQGSEA. The CDR3 has 13 residues. In nucleotides, the CDR3 is TGCAGCGTTGGGGCAGGGGCCGGGTTTGGCTACACCTTC. This codes for CSVGAGAGFGYTF. Filled out from reference TRBV29-1 and TRBJ1-2, the complete variable domain reads SAVISQKPSRDICQRGTSLTIQCQVDSQVTMMFWYRQQPGQSLTLIATANQGSEATYESGFVIDKFPISRPNLTFSTLTVSNMSPEDSSIYLCSVGAGAGFGYTFGSGTRLTVV.

This clone was recorded a few times. The chain joins TRBV7-2 to TRBJ2-7; 8 positions agree with TRBD2. Germline V gene sequence: CDR1 SGHTA, CDR2 FQGNSA. J gave up 5 bases and V 4 bases, and 13 bases lay outside the gene matches. The CDR3 covers 16 residues. The CDR3: CASSSNPGTSWNEQYF. The CDR3 DNA reads TGTGCCAGCAGCTCTAACCCCGGGACTAGTTGGAACGAGCAGTACTTC.

In its sample, this clone was seen a few times. The chain uses TRBV5-1 and TRBJ2-3; 12 bases agree with TRBD2. CDR1 and CDR2 (germline): SGHRS, YFSETQ. Unmatched junction bases numbered 7, after V lost 6 bases and J lost 5 bases. This CDR3 has 15 residues. In DNA, the CDR3 is TGCGCCAGCACCCGACTAGCGGGAGAGGTAGATACGCAGTATTTT. This encodes CASTRLAGEVDTQYF.

The rearrangement links TRBV5-5 to TRBJ2-3; possibly TRBD2 for D (5 bases). This CDR3 region has 12 residues. The V and J ends lost 1 base and 13 bases respectively, with 13 bases between them. Germline values: CDR1 SGHKS, CDR2 YYEKEE (reference sequence). CDR3 coding DNA: TGTGCCAGCAGCTTGCGGCCGCCGGAGGAGTATTTT. Its protein is CASSLRPPEEYF. Based on the CDR3 plus reference TRBV5-5 and TRBJ2-3, the full variable domain is DAGVTQSPTHLIKTRGQQVTLRCSPISGHKSVSWYQQVLGQGPQFIFQYYEKEERGRGNFPDRFSARQFPNYSSELNVNALLLGDSALYLCASSLRPPEEYFGPGTRLTVL.

V and J are TRBV23-1 and TRBJ2-7; 10 bases match TRBD2. TRBV23-1 is filed as an ORF, its function uncertain. Trimming cost V 3 bases and J 5 bases; bases outside gene matches: 16. This CDR3 comprises 18 residues. CDR3 amino acids: CASSHPLAGALPWNEQYF. The CDR3 nucleotides are TGCGCCAGCAGTCATCCCCTAGCGGGAGCCCTCCCGTGGAACGAGCAGTACTTC.

The chain employs TRBV5-5 and TRBJ1-1; D is possibly TRBD1 (6 bases). Germline V gene data show CDR1 as SGHKS and CDR2 as YYEKEE (reference sequence). With 2 bases removed from V and 9 bases from J, the gap between germline ends came to 17 bases. The CDR3 is 14 amino acids. The CDR3 here is CASSLQGGALKAFF. The CDR3 nucleotides are TGTGCCAGCAGCTTACAGGGAGGGGCGCTGAAAGCTTTCTTT.

The rearrangement joins TRBV19 to TRBJ2-1, with TRBD1 as a possible D gene (6 bases). Germline V gene lookup returns CDR1 LNHDA and CDR2 SQIVND (reference sequence). This CDR3 is 16 amino acids long. V shed 3 bases and J shed 9 bases, with 21 bases lying between them. The DNA for the CDR3 is TGTGCCAGTAGTATGGTGCAGGGGCTCTGGGTGGGTGAGCAGTTCTTC. It specifies CASSMVQGLWVGEQFF.

The J gene is TRBJ1-1, the V gene TRBV29-1, with D perhaps TRBD1 (5 bases). Germline-derived CDR1 and CDR2 are SQVTM and ANQGSEA. Trimming took off 6 bases at V and 4 bases at J, with 9 bases between the two ends. This CDR3 spans 11 amino acids. For the CDR3, the DNA is TGCAGCGTCGCAGGGTTCACTGAAGCTTTCTTT. Protein: CSVAGFTEAFF.

The genes are TRBV28 and TRBJ1-6; possibly TRBD1 for D (5 bases). The length of the CDR3 is 17 residues. The V and J ends lost 3 bases and 3 bases respectively, with 15 bases between them. From germline, CDR1 is MDHEN and CDR2 SYDVKM. This CDR3 reads CASSFLSGGSYNSPLHF. As DNA, the CDR3 is TGTGCCAGCAGTTTCCTTTCCGGGGGAAGCTATAATTCACCCCTCCACTTT.

This clone appeared a single time. J is TRBJ2-1 and V is TRBV3-1 (or the pseudogene TRBV3-2), with D possibly being TRBD2 (5 bases). CDR1 and CDR2 from the germline V gene are LGHDT and YNNKEL (reference sequence). CDR3 length equals 12 residues. Trimming removed 6 bases from V and 8 bases from J, with 11 bases in between. Here the CDR3 reads CASSQLVYEQFF. The CDR3, as DNA: TGTGCCAGCAGTCAACTAGTGTATGAGCAGTTCTTC.

J is TRBJ2-2 and V is TRBV19, with TRBD1 identical over 8 bases. The CDR3 covers 15 residues. Trimming took 1 base from V and 6 from J; bases not matched to a gene: 4. From germline, CDR1 is LNHDA and CDR2 SQIVND (reference sequence). CDR3 bases: TGTGCCAGTAGTATAGTCCAGGGGGCAGCCGGGGAGCTGTTTTTT. Protein product: CASSIVQGAAGELFF.

The genes are TRBV28 and TRBJ2-1; the match to TRBD2 covers 10 bases. The CDR3 consists of 15 residues. Looked up from germline, CDR1 is MDHEN and CDR2 is SYDVKM. V was clipped by 5 bases and J by 5 bases; unmatched bases: 6. The CDR3 DNA is TGTGCCAGCAGTCGTAGCGGGAGGATCAACAATGAGCAGTTCTTC. Amino acids: CASSRSGRINNEQFF.

Only a few counts were recorded for this clone. The rearrangement links TRBV19 to TRBJ2-2, with a possible D match to TRBD1 (5 bases). This CDR3 is 15 amino acids long. Germline loops: CDR1 LNHDA, CDR2 SQIVND (reference sequence). Trimming stripped 4 bases from V and 1 base from J, with 10 bases between. The CDR3 coding sequence is TGTGCCAGTAGTAGGGGCAGGGTGAACACCGGGGAGCTGTTTTTT. It codes for CASSRGRVNTGELFF.

This clone is a singleton in its sample. At the DNA level, this CDR3 is encoded by other sequences in the same sample as well. This CDR3 is CAWSAETEAFF. The CDR3 coding sequence is TGTGCCTGGAGTGCTGAGACTGAAGCTTTCTTT. V gene TRBV30 combines with J gene TRBJ1-1; D call uncertain. The CDR3 is 11 amino acids. Germline V CDR1 and CDR2: GTSNPN, SVGIG (reference sequence). The V end lost 1 base, the J end lost 5 bases, and 5 bases lay between the germline ends.